The next 21 T cell receptor beta chains were all read from a single sample in a study of blood T cell repertoires in COVID-19. Profiling relied on immunoSEQ multiplex PCR, and the TCRdb table lists in-frame clones only, not all of them. The sample lists about 98,000 clones; around 82% were seen once. Sequenced: peripheral blood. Receptor source: a man aged 65 to 85 with active or convalescent COVID-19.

As for this clone: Germline and junction disagree at one end, which may indicate a read error. V is TRBV6-6 and J is TRBJ1-1; D not resolved. Germline V gives CDR1 MNHNY, CDR2 SVGAGI (reference sequence). The CDR3 totals 12 residues. In nucleotides, the CDR3 is TGTGCCAGCAGCCGATCAGTAGAAAAGCTTGTCTTT. The encoded protein is CASSRSVEKLVF.

The genes are TRBV5-4 and TRBJ2-5; TRBD1 might be the D (6 bases). V was pared by 4 bases and J by 5 bases, with 21 bases between. This CDR3 spans 16 amino acids. CDR1 is SGHNT, CDR2 YYREEE, per germline (reference sequence). The CDR3 DNA is TGTGCCAGCAGCCGATACCAGGGACAAAGTGGGGAGACCCAGTACTTC. Its translation: CASSRYQGQSGETQYF. The full variable domain, its missing parts supplied by reference TRBV5-4 and TRBJ2-5, is ETGVTQSPTHLIKTRGQQVTLRCSSQSGHNTVSWYQQALGQGPQFIFQYYREEENGRGNFPPRFSGLQFPNYSSELNVNALELDDSALYLCASSRYQGQSGETQYFGPGTRLLVL.

J is TRBJ2-1 and V is TRBV11-2; TRBD2 aligns across 11 bases. Germline assignment: CDR1 SGHAT and CDR2 FQNNGV. With V trimmed by 5 bases and J by 4 bases, 4 bases remained unmatched. The CDR3 is 15 residues long. CDR3 in DNA: TGTGCCAGCAGCGTCGGGACTAGCGGTTACAATGAGCAGTTCTTC. It translates to CASSVGTSGYNEQFF.

This clone was detected once. This chain connects TRBV15 to TRBJ1-1, with D tentatively TRBD1 (6 bases). There are 15 residues in the CDR3. Trimming stripped 3 bases from V and 1 base from J, with 12 bases between. Germline V lookup: CDR1 LNHNV, CDR2 YYDKDF (reference sequence). CDR3 nucleotide sequence: TGTGCCACCAGCAGGGGGGCAGCGCAGAACACTGAAGCTTTCTTT. Encoded protein: CATSRGAAQNTEAFF.

The rearrangement links TRBV4-1 to TRBJ2-7; 7 bases align to TRBD1. The CDR3 length is 13 residues. The ends lost 4 bases at V and 4 bases at J; junction bases unmatched: 4. Germline-derived CDR1 and CDR2 are MGHRA and YSYEKL. The CDR3 loop reads CASSPTTGYEQYF. For the CDR3, the DNA is TGCGCCAGCAGCCCTACGACAGGGTACGAGCAGTACTTC.

The chain uses TRBV9 and TRBJ2-1, with 7 bases that match TRBD2. The CDR3 totals 17 residues. From germline, CDR1 is SGDLS and CDR2 YYNGEE. The J segment lost 0 bases and the V segment lost 3 bases, leaving 9 bases of the junction unmatched. CDR3 in DNA: TGTGCCAGCAGCGCCGTAGCGGGCACGAGCTCCTACAATGAGCAGTTCTTC. This sequence encodes CASSAVAGTSSYNEQFF. Full variable domain (outside the CDR3, taken from reference TRBV9 and TRBJ2-1): DSGVTQTPKHLITATGQRVTLRCSPRSGDLSVYWYQQSLDQGLQFLIQYYNGEERAKGNILERFSAQQFPDLHSELNLSSLELGDSALYFCASSAVAGTSSYNEQFFGPGTRLTVL.

V gene TRBV5-4 combines with J gene TRBJ2-5; 10 bases fit TRBD2. The germline V gene has CDR1 SGHNT and CDR2 YYREEE (reference sequence). The CDR3 runs 16 residues. The junction had 6 bases not matched to a gene; V was cut back by 2 bases and J by 2 bases. CDR3 bases: TGTGCCAGCAGCTTCCCGGGACTAGCGATACAAGAGACCCAGTACTTC. Translation: CASSFPGLAIQETQYF.

The chain joins TRBV24-1 to TRBJ2-3; D gene ambiguous. Germline values: CDR1 KGHDR, CDR2 SFDVKD. Trimming removed 5 bases from V and 5 bases from J, with 13 bases in between. This CDR3 is built from 14 residues. The CDR3 sequence is CATSGSSIGDTQYF. In DNA form, the CDR3 reads TGTGCCACCAGTGGATCGAGCATTGGAGATACGCAGTATTTT.

The V and J genes are TRBV19 and TRBJ2-1; D is possibly TRBD2 (5 bases). The CDR3 length is 16 residues. Trimming removed 1 base at V and 4 bases at J, with 14 bases between. Germline V lookup: CDR1 LNHDA, CDR2 SQIVND (reference sequence). CDR3 sequence: CASSIAAAVLYNEQFF. In DNA, the CDR3 is TGTGCCAGTAGTATAGCCGCAGCGGTCCTTTACAATGAGCAGTTCTTC.

The J gene is TRBJ2-1, the V gene TRBV3-1 (or the pseudogene TRBV3-2), with a possible D match to TRBD2 (6 bases). The germline V gene encodes CDR1 LGHDT and CDR2 YNNKEL (reference sequence). CDR3 size: 16 residues. Trimming removed 0 bases at V and 5 bases at J, with 14 bases between. The CDR3 region is CASSQDTRGTHNEQFF. As DNA, the CDR3 is TGTGCCAGCAGCCAAGATACCCGGGGGACTCACAATGAGCAGTTCTTC.

This chain uses TRBV6-5 with TRBJ1-2; perhaps TRBD1 as D (6 bases). The CDR3 sequence is 14 residues long. CDR1 and CDR2 from the germline V gene are MNHEY and SVGAGI. The ends were cut back, 6 bases at V and 7 bases at J, with 18 bases in the middle. The CDR3 DNA reads as TGTGCCAGCAGAGTCCCGGGGGGCGCGGGTGGCTACACCTTC. It is translated as CASRVPGGAGGYTF.

The chain is built from TRBV5-6 and TRBJ2-7, with D possibly being TRBD2 (6 bases). Germline lookup yields CDR1 SGHDT and CDR2 YYEEEE. CDR3 size: 15 residues. V lost 0 bases to trimming and J lost 1 base, with 11 bases between them. DNA of the CDR3: TGTGCCAGCAGCTTGGGGGCCGGGACTTCCTACGAGCAGTACTTC. Translated, it gives CASSLGAGTSYEQYF.

The chain joins TRBV10-3 to TRBJ2-1; 7 positions agree with TRBD1. Germline V gene lookup returns CDR1 ENHRY and CDR2 SYGVKD. V trimming: 10 bases; J trimming: 4 bases; junction bases outside the gene matches: 4. The CDR3 spans 12 residues. CDR3 in amino acids: CATGDSYNEQFF. The CDR3 bases are TGTGCCACCGGGGACAGTTACAATGAGCAGTTCTTC.

This clone was recorded only once. This sequence joins TRBV6-5 and TRBJ2-5; TRBD1 matches at 7 bases. V trimming: 5 bases; J trimming: 2 bases; junction bases outside the gene matches: 5. The CDR3 consists of 14 residues. CDR1 and CDR2 (germline): MNHEY, SVGAGI. Here the CDR3 reads CASSRGQLQETQYF. The CDR3 region has the DNA TGTGCCAGCAGTCGGGGACAGCTTCAAGAGACCCAGTACTTC.

This clone was found once. V is TRBV3-1 (or the pseudogene TRBV3-2) and J is TRBJ1-1; a possible D gene is TRBD1 (6 bases). The V end was cut by 8 bases, the J end by 7 bases, with 14 bases between. Germline loops: CDR1 LGHDT, CDR2 YNNKEL (reference sequence). This CDR3 contains 12 residues. DNA of the CDR3: TGTGCCAGCTATACAGGGAGAGGTGAAGCTTTCTTT. Protein: CASYTGRGEAFF.

The chain couples TRBV5-1 to TRBJ1-2, with 8 bases lining up with TRBD1. Germline trimming cut 4 bases from V and 7 bases from J; bases unmatched to any gene: 9. Germline loops: CDR1 SGHRS, CDR2 YFSETQ. This CDR3 has 14 amino acids. The CDR3: CASSLPQGASGYTF. CDR3 DNA: TGCGCCAGCAGCCTACCCCAGGGGGCGTCTGGCTACACCTTC. Full variable domain (rest looked up from reference TRBV5-1 and TRBJ1-2): KAGVTQTPRYLIKTRGQQVTLSCSPISGHRSVSWYQQTPGQGLQFLFEYFSETQRNKGNFPGRFSGRQFSNSRSEMNVSTLELGDSALYLCASSLPQGASGYTFGSGTRLTVV.

This clone has a handful of counts. The chain carries TRBV21-1 and TRBJ1-5; TRBD1, the table's D call, lacks a check against the DNA. TRBV21-1 is given as a pseudogene. The CDR3 sequence is 16 residues long. As DNA, the CDR3 is TGTGCCCACCGTCCAGGGGAATATTATGTCAATCAGCCCCAGCATTTT. It translates to CAHRPGEYYVNQPQHF.

V and J are TRBV7-9 and TRBJ1-1; the match to TRBD1 covers 8 bases. This CDR3 spans 14 amino acids. Germline trimming cut 4 bases from V and 4 bases from J; bases unmatched to any gene: 5. CDR1 SEHNR and CDR2 FQNEAQ come from the germline V gene (reference sequence). CDR3 in DNA: TGTGCCAGCAGCTCGGGACAGGTTAGCACTGAAGCTTTCTTT. Translated: CASSSGQVSTEAFF.

The table lists this clone with a count of one. Other DNA sequences in this specimen translate into the identical CDR3. V usage is TRBV19 and J usage is TRBJ1-1, with TRBD1 matching over 7 bases. Germline assignment: CDR1 LNHDA and CDR2 SQIVND (reference sequence). The CDR3 spans 12 residues. V was clipped by 8 bases and J by 2 bases; unmatched bases: 2. CDR3 sequence: CASRTGNTEAFF. The CDR3 nucleotides are TGTGCCAGTCGGACAGGCAACACTGAAGCTTTCTTT.

This clone turned up a few times. The chain is built from TRBV21-1 and TRBJ1-1. TRBV21-1 is a known pseudogene. The CDR3 loop spans 14 amino acids. The CDR3 bases are TGTGCCAGCAGCAAATCTCGGTGGAACACTGAAGCTTTCTTT. It is translated as CASSKSRWNTEAFF.

V gene TRBV6-1 combines with J gene TRBJ2-7, with D possibly TRBD2 on 5 matching bases. The germline V and J ends were trimmed by 4 bases and 0 bases, with 16 bases remaining between them. The CDR3 consists of 16 residues. The V gene's germline CDR1 is MNHNS and CDR2 SASEGT. The CDR3 spells CASSVGNSISSYEQYF. The CDR3 bases are TGTGCCAGCAGTGTCGGGAATAGTATTAGCTCCTACGAGCAGTACTTC.